A selection of T cell receptor beta chains follows, all from one sample in a study of post-analysis software for immune sequencing data. TCRdb used MiXCR to reprocess the PCR reads, holding one entry per CDR3 protein. Of around 710,000 distinct CDR3 sequences listed, under 60% are singletons. Sequenced input: blood. These receptors originate from a girl aged 10 to 17 with multiple sclerosis. The CDR3 runs from the conserved cysteine through the conserved F or W. D genes are given only for firm matches. Not all rows give a size; the values are once, few, many and, for expanded clones, a class.

TRBJ2-7	TRBV28	TRBD2	NA	CASSLLLGGGGEQYF	TGTGCCAGCAGCCTCCTCTTGGGGGGGGGAGGCGAGCAGTACTTC
TRBJ2-5	TRBV6-5	NA	many	CASSYLTGGVGETQYF	TGTGCCAGCAGCTATCTGACGGGTGGGGTTGGGGAGACCCAGTACTTC
TRBJ2-6	TRBV7-2	TRBD1	NA	CASSSPDRAPGANVLTF	TGTGCCAGCAGCTCTCCGGACAGGGCCCCTGGGGCCAACGTCCTGACTTTC
TRBJ1-2	TRBV7-2	NA	once	CASSSSQDRSYGYTF	TGTGCCAGCAGCTCGTCCCAAGACAGGAGCTATGGCTACACCTTC
TRBJ2-5	TRBV29-1	NA	few	CSVGLNREETQYF	TGCAGCGTAGGACTGAACAGGGAAGAGACCCAGTACTTC
TRBJ2-3	TRBV7-2	NA	NA	CASSLEIGISPDTQYF	TGTGCCAGCAGCTTAGAGATCGGGATTAGCCCAGATACGCAGTATTTT
TRBJ1-4	TRBV3-1	NA	NA	CASSQAQAPRLFF	TGTGCCAGCAGCCAAGCACAGGCCCCACGCCTGTTTTTT
TRBJ1-1	TRBV27	NA	NA	CASREIGVNTEAFF	TGTGCCAGCAGAGAAATAGGGGTGAACACTGAAGCTTTCTTT
TRBJ2-3	TRBV5-5	TRBD1	few	CASSSTGDTDTQYF	TGTGCCAGCAGCTCGACAGGGGACACAGATACGCAGTATTTT
TRBJ2-6	TRBV20-1	TRBD2	once	CSAAVGGRAISGANVLTF	TGCAGTGCCGCCGTCGGCGGGAGGGCCATCTCTGGGGCCAACGTCCTGACTTTC
TRBJ2-1	TRBV5-1	NA	few	CASSPIGREQFF	TGCGCCAGCAGCCCCATAGGACGGGAGCAGTTCTTC
TRBJ2-7	TRBV27	TRBD2	once	CASSFGLAGGWDEQYF	TGTGCCAGCAGTTTCGGACTAGCGGGAGGGTGGGACGAGCAGTACTTC
TRBJ2-1	TRBV7-9	NA	NA	CASSYRLTDNEQFF	TGTGCCAGCAGCTATCGACTGACTGACAATGAGCAGTTCTTC
TRBJ2-7	TRBV10-3	NA	NA	CAISESGLPSSYEQYF	TGTGCCATCAGTGAGTCAGGTCTGCCTAGCTCCTACGAGCAGTACTTC
TRBJ1-2	TRBV20-1	NA	few	CSAIQGTGYGYTF	TGCAGTGCAATCCAGGGAACAGGCTATGGCTACACCTTC
TRBJ2-1	TRBV5-4	NA	many	CASSSGTNSYNEQFF	TGTGCCAGCAGCTCCGGGACCAATTCCTACAATGAGCAGTTCTTC
TRBJ2-1	TRBV30	NA	NA	CAWRSDSRSEQFF	TGTGCCTGGCGGAGCGACTCTAGAAGTGAGCAGTTCTTC
TRBJ1-2	TRBV2	NA	NA	CASIRTENYGYTF	TGTGCCAGCATCCGGACGGAGAACTATGGCTACACCTTC
TRBJ2-1	TRBV4-2	TRBD2	NA	CASSLRTSGRQSDEQFF	TGTGCCAGCAGCCTCAGGACTAGCGGGAGGCAAAGCGATGAGCAGTTCTTC
TRBJ1-5	TRBV12-3/TRBV12-4	NA	NA	CASSSGRFGPQHF	TGTGCCAGCAGTTCCGGGAGGTTTGGGCCCCAGCATTTT
TRBJ1-5	TRBV6-5	NA	few	CASSLTGFQPQHF	TGTGCCAGCAGCTTAACAGGGTTTCAGCCCCAGCATTTT
TRBJ2-1	TRBV24-1	TRBD2	NA	CATSDPRGGRYNEQFF	TGTGCCACCAGTGACCCACGGGGGGGACGCTACAATGAGCAGTTCTTC
TRBJ1-2	TRBV28	NA	NA	CASRQTVNYGYTF	TGTGCCAGCAGACAGACAGTTAACTATGGCTACACCTTC
TRBJ2-3	TRBV4-3	TRBD1	few	CASSQERRGRTDTQYF	TGCGCCAGCAGCCAAGAAAGAAGGGGGCGCACAGATACGCAGTATTTT
TRBJ2-7	TRBV6-5	NA	few	CASSESRTAEQYF	TGTGCCAGCAGCGAAAGTAGGACAGCCGAGCAGTACTTC
TRBJ2-7	TRBV20-1	TRBD2	NA	CSASALLLAGVGEQYF	TGCAGTGCTAGTGCACTACTCCTAGCGGGAGTAGGCGAGCAGTACTTC
TRBJ2-2	TRBV6-5	NA	NA	CASSFTTRTGTNTGELFF	TGTGCCAGCAGTTTTACAACCAGGACCGGGACCAACACCGGGGAGCTGTTTTTT
TRBJ2-6	TRBV11-2	NA	NA	CASSLLSGFSGANVLTF	TGTGCCAGCAGCCTATTGAGCGGGTTCTCTGGGGCCAACGTCCTGACTTTC
TRBJ1-2	TRBV20-1	NA	NA	CSASLRLGDYGYTF	TGCAGTGCTAGCCTCCGATTAGGTGACTATGGCTACACCTTC
TRBJ2-3	TRBV20-1	TRBD2	few	CSAQEFLAVTDTQYF	TGCAGTGCCCAAGAGTTTCTAGCGGTCACAGATACGCAGTATTTT
TRBJ2-1	TRBV5-1	TRBD2	few	CASSPGTSGWHEQFF	TGCGCCAGCAGCCCGGGGACTAGTGGTTGGCATGAGCAGTTCTTC
TRBJ2-3	TRBV29-1	NA	NA	CSVGYIDTQYF	TGCAGCGTTGGATACATAGATACGCAGTATTTT
TRBJ2-3	TRBV20-1	NA	NA	CSATAMVRSTDTQYF	TGCAGTGCTACCGCCATGGTGCGGTCCACAGATACGCAGTATTTT
TRBJ1-1	TRBV18	NA	few	CASSEKWNTEAFF	TGTGCCAGCTCGGAAAAATGGAACACTGAAGCTTTCTTT
TRBJ1-1	TRBV20-1	TRBD1	NA	CSARAEPGGEAFF	TGCAGTGCTAGAGCTGAACCAGGGGGCGAAGCTTTCTTT
TRBJ2-3	TRBV6-6	NA	few	CASRVRGTDTQYF	TGTGCCAGCCGGGTGAGAGGCACAGATACGCAGTATTTT
TRBJ2-1	TRBV24-1	NA	NA	CATRDLGDDEQFF	TGTGCCACCAGGGATTTAGGAGACGATGAGCAGTTCTTC